This is a list of T cell receptor beta chains from one sample in a study of early T cells in non-severe SARS-CoV-2 infection. Using its own MiXCR run on the 5' RACE reads, TCRdb lists one record per CDR3 protein. Among roughly 120,000 distinct CDR3 sequences, roughly an eighth were seen once, and the ten largest hold 3% to 4.5%. The sample in question was whole blood, obtained at baseline. These receptors all come from an adult who was a healthcare worker with PCR-confirmed SARS-CoV-2 infection or an uninfected control (not recorded which). Each CDR3 is given without its conserved first and last residue. Fields, in order: V gene, CDR3 protein.

>TRBV4-2
ASSHGDGYYGYT
>TRBV11-1
ASSPLRGAGYNEQF
>TRBV5-1
ASSFQQGRGIETQY
>TRBV6-5
ASSIDGGLNQPQH
>TRBV18
ASSLLAGQRGYNEQF
>TRBV20-1
SARAIAGLNSEQY
>TRBV5-1
ASREVTSSHGYT
>TRBV7-2
ASSRGVQETQY
>TRBV3-1
ASSQDSPSAALVQPQH
>TRBV20-1
SARGVTGNTIY
>TRBV12-3/TRBV12-4
ASSFPLGAGDSGNSYNEQF
>TRBV27
ASSPGLARETQY
>TRBV5-1
ASTNDRTQY
>TRBV20-1
SAMEGRGYQPQH
>TRBV4-1
ASSQRRALGSYEQY
>TRBV5-1
ASSLTSPEYEQY
>TRBV25-1
ASSVEREGLNTGELF
>TRBV10-1
ASSSGLAQPQH
>TRBV6-1
ASSEPGQGAQGTEAF
>TRBV10-3
ATNDRTAYEQY
>TRBV2
ASSGQVNTGELF
>TRBV6-5
ASSLAGQGAYEQY
>TRBV5-1
ASSLAPGQFSTDTQY
>TRBV19
ASSTQTGNEQY
>TRBV24-1
ATSETGQTYEQF
>TRBV3-1
ASSQLRGGGETQY
>TRBV19
ASSFLQGRNTGELF
>TRBV15
ATSRDLDTDTQY
>TRBV10-3
AIRGDRGFNQPQH
>TRBV6-6
ASSPLRLAGAGGGELF
>TRBV29-1
SVGVVRFPGELF
>TRBV20-1
SARLAGVRGNEQF
>TRBV7-2
ASSTGQGLHEQY
>TRBV19
ASSSPGRDTEAF
>TRBV7-8
ASSAGRSSGANVLT
>TRBV6-6
ASTPRESYNEQF
>TRBV24-1
ATSDSLSGGELF
>TRBV6-5
ASSYSSALNTDTQY
>TRBV18
ASSPEGVGYT
>TRBV19
ASSGLADTGELF
>TRBV18
ASSRRQGSTNEKLF
>TRBV2
ASGQGQNTEAF
>TRBV19
ASSSQLSTGELF
>TRBV4-1
ASGPRDRGNEKLF
>TRBV7-9
ATTRVYEQY
>TRBV12-3/TRBV12-4
ASSSLGGAYGYT
>TRBV12-3/TRBV12-4
ASRAPGLNTGELF
>TRBV5-1
ASSLGGLVEQF
>TRBV6-2/TRBV6-3
ASSYSARGGGYT
>TRBV15
ATSRVAAGGVSTEAF
>TRBV7-3
ASSLRDSPQETQY
>TRBV20-1
SARDLRTFGRGGTEAF
>TRBV29-1
SVRLAGNSGANVLT